This T cell receptor beta chain was recorded in a study of cytomegalovirus exposure and HLA in healthy donors. About the study: Approximately 80 million unique TCRs from HLA-typed donors were held in an early data release. Study results and limitations: Listed as cytomegalovirus-associated were over 150 TCR beta chains. Association with HLA alleles at 0.05 false discovery rate was found for roughly 17,000 TCR beta sequences in a later analysis.

Primers for the PCR totalled 60 Vbeta and 13 Jbeta. Sequencing used immunoSEQ multiplex PCR; TCRdb keeps in-frame clones, though not all of them. Found here are 100,000 to 150,000 clones, 55% to 75% of them singletons; the top ten hold 3% to 4.5%. Only a few counts were recorded for this clone. The antigen is unknown. Germline V lookup: CDR1 SGHAT, CDR2 FQNNGV. V was cut by 4 bases and J by 6 bases, with 22 bases left in between. The length of the CDR3 is 16 residues. This chain uses TRBV11-2 with TRBJ2-7; D uncertain. Sequencing was carried out using PBMCs. This TCR was sampled from a man aged 25-45 years in good health and CMV-seronegative. CDR3 nucleotides: TGTGCCAGCAGCTCCATTCGAGGCGACCCGCGGCTCGAGCAGTACTTC. Translating it yields CASSSIRGDPRLEQYF.